Listed below are T cell receptor beta chains from one sample, sequenced in a study of prognosis after radiotherapy for stage I lung cancer. TCRdb used MiXCR to reprocess the multiplex PCR reads, holding one entry per CDR3 protein. Among 20,000 or so distinct CDR3 sequences listed, approximately 28% were seen once. The sample was PBMCs, taken before or after stereotactic body radiation therapy (not recorded which). All receptors come from a donor aged 50 or older with non-small cell lung cancer. CDR3s include the opening cysteine and the closing phenylalanine or tryptophan. The D gene is left open where the match is weak. Expanded clones get a size class; other rows say once, few or many, or leave the size out.

NA,TRBJ2-1,TRBV18,NA,CASPNLARGGEQFF,TGTGCCAGCCCAAATCTAGCGCGAGGTGGTGAGCAGTTCTTC
NA,TRBJ2-1,TRBV28,many,CASSFGGEQFF,TGTGCCAGCAGTTTTGGGGGTGAGCAGTTCTTC
TRBD1,TRBJ1-1,TRBV2,NA,CASRDPWDSVITFEAFF,TGTGCCAGCAGAGACCCTTGGGACAGCGTCATAACTTTTGAAGCTTTCTTT
TRBD2,TRBJ2-3,TRBV29-1,many,CSAPMGGLATDTQYF,TGCAGCGCCCCAATGGGGGGACTAGCCACAGATACGCAGTATTTT
NA,TRBJ2-2,TRBV20-1,NA,CSASVPADTWDLFF,TGCAGTGCTAGTGTCCCAGCGGACACCTGGGATCTGTTTTTT
NA,TRBJ1-2,TRBV6-4,many,CASREDSYGYTF,TGTGCCAGCAGGGAGGACAGCTATGGCTACACCTTC
NA,TRBJ1-2,TRBV20-1,once,CSPSGKDSVRDGYTF,TGCAGTCCGTCGGGGAAAGACTCCGTTCGGGATGGCTACACCTTC
TRBD1,TRBJ1-2,TRBV6-2/TRBV6-3,many,CASSYSLDRVFGYTF,TGTGCCAGCAGTTACTCGCTGGACAGGGTTTTTGGCTACACCTTC
NA,TRBJ2-1,TRBV19,many,CASSRLVYNEQFF,TGTGCCAGTAGTAGGCTGGTGTACAATGAGCAGTTCTTC
TRBD2,TRBJ2-2,TRBV5-6,NA,CASSLDGRGLAGVTGELFF,TGTGCCAGCAGCTTGGACGGCCGGGGACTAGCGGGAGTCACCGGGGAGCTGTTTTTT
NA,TRBJ2-5,TRBV19,many,CASSMSGYQETQYF,TGTGCCAGTAGTATGTCAGGGTACCAAGAGACCCAGTACTTC
TRBD2,TRBJ2-5,TRBV5-1,many,CASSLGDYSQETQYF,TGCGCCAGCAGCTTGGGGGACTACTCTCAAGAGACCCAGTACTTC
NA,TRBJ2-2,TRBV20-1,NA,CSASSPRDGTWELFF,TGCAGTGCCTCAAGTCCGCGGGATGGCACCTGGGAGCTGTTTTTT
TRBD2,TRBJ2-1,TRBV5-1,many,CASSTSGGYNEQFF,TGCGCCAGCAGTACTAGCGGGGGCTACAATGAGCAGTTCTTC
NA,TRBJ1-3,TRBV12-3/TRBV12-4,many,CASSLEGNTIYF,TGTGCCAGCAGTTTAGAGGGAAACACCATATATTTT
NA,TRBJ2-3,TRBV20-1,many,CSARVTLAELTQYF,TGCAGTGCTAGAGTTACGCTGGCGGAGCTGACGCAGTATTTT
TRBD2,TRBJ2-2,TRBV3-1,many,CASSRRASGRANTGELFF,TGTGCCAGCAGCAGGCGGGCTAGCGGGAGGGCCAACACCGGGGAGCTGTTTTTT
NA,TRBJ2-1,TRBV5-1,many,CASRGANNEQFF,TGCGCCAGCAGGGGGGCGAACAATGAGCAGTTCTTC
NA,TRBJ2-7,TRBV2,many,CASSEGQSYEQYF,TGTGCCAGCAGTGAAGGTCAGTCCTACGAGCAGTACTTC
TRBD1,TRBJ1-1,TRBV6-2/TRBV6-3,once,CASKDRGPMNTEAFF,TGTGCCAGCAAAGACAGGGGGCCTATGAACACTGAAGCTTTCTTT
NA,TRBJ2-2,TRBV5-1,NA,CASSLTDSRGELFF,TGCGCCAGCAGCCTCACAGACTCCCGCGGGGAGCTGTTTTTT
NA,TRBJ1-5,TRBV20-1,many,CSAIRDPNSNQPQHF,TGCAGTGCAATCCGGGACCCAAATAGCAATCAGCCCCAGCATTTT
TRBD2,TRBJ2-7,TRBV7-2,medium-sized,CASSTREGGLYEQYF,TGTGCCAGCAGCACACGGGAGGGCGGACTCTACGAGCAGTACTTC